Below are 32 T cell receptor beta chains sequenced from a single sample in a study of identical twins. In TCRdb, the 5' RACE reads were re-called with MiXCR into one record per CDR3 protein. The sample yields 1.5 million to 2 million distinct CDR3 sequences, more than 30% seen once. The specimen sequenced was cord blood. The receptors originated from a newborn girl in good health.

Concerning this clonotype itself: An end of the junction does not agree with germline; a read error may underlie this. The V and J genes are TRBV29-1 and TRBJ2-7; D unresolved. The germline V gene has CDR1 SQVTM and CDR2 ANQGSEA. CDR3 length equals 13 residues. The CDR3 loop is CSVAPLGSYAQYF. The CDR3 region has the DNA TGCAGCGTTGCCCCCCTGGGGTCCTACGCGCAGTACTTC.

The chain couples TRBV6-2 or TRBV6-3 to TRBJ2-5, with 11 nucleotides matching TRBD1. This CDR3 has 17 residues. CDR1 is MNHEY and CDR2 is SVGEGT in the germline V gene. V trimming: 3 bases; J trimming: 5 bases; junction bases outside the gene matches: 11. CDR3 in amino acids: CASSYSFGQGASETQYF. CDR3 DNA sequence: TGTGCCAGCAGTTATTCCTTTGGACAGGGGGCTTCGGAGACCCAGTACTTC.

The table lists this clonotype with a few counts. This chain joins TRBV2 and TRBJ1-2; D is perhaps TRBD1 (5 bases). Germline CDR1 SNHLY, CDR2 FYNNEI. The CDR3 contains 14 residues. The V and J ends lost 5 bases and 5 bases respectively, with 15 bases between them. The CDR3 reads CASSSHLTGYGYTF. CDR3 bases: TGTGCCAGCAGTTCACATCTTACAGGATATGGCTACACCTTC.

The chain uses TRBV2 and TRBJ2-1; tentative D call: TRBD1 (5 bases). V was trimmed by 7 bases and J by 9 bases, leaving 10 bases between them. CDR1 is SNHLY and CDR2 is FYNNEI in the germline V gene. CDR3 length: 11 residues. The CDR3 DNA is TGTGCCAGCAACCTGCAGGGTGAGCAGTTCTTC. Residues: CASNLQGEQFF.

V usage is TRBV12-3 or TRBV12-4 and J usage is TRBJ1-2, with TRBD1 as a possible D gene (5 bases). The V gene lost 3 bases and the J gene lost 7 bases, with 18 bases spanning the gap. This CDR3 contains 15 residues. The CDR3: CASSFLRRGECGYTF. CDR3 coding DNA: TGTGCCAGCAGTTTCCTCAGACGGGGGGAGTGTGGCTACACCTTC.

This clonotype was seen more than once but under ten times. CDR3 DNA: TGTGCCAGCAAAGCGTTTTTGAACACTGAAGCTTTCTTT. It yields the protein CASKAFLNTEAFF. V gene TRBV2 combines with J gene TRBJ1-1; D gene unclear. This CDR3 is 13 amino acids long. Trimming removed 7 bases from V and 0 bases from J, with 9 bases in between. Germline V lookup: CDR1 SNHLY, CDR2 FYNNEI.

The chain couples TRBV29-1 to TRBJ2-5; D gene uncertain. Trimming took off 0 bases at V and 1 base at J, with 6 bases between the two ends. This CDR3 region has 13 residues. Germline V gene sequence: CDR1 SQVTM, CDR2 ANQGSEA. The CDR3 region has the DNA TGCAGCGTTGAAGAGGGAAGCCAAGAGACCCAGTACTTC. This encodes CSVEEGSQETQYF.

The rearrangement uses TRBV28 and TRBJ2-3; 8 bases map to TRBD2. Germline trimming cut 5 bases from V and 2 bases from J; bases unmatched to any gene: 6. Germline-derived CDR1 and CDR2 are MDHEN and SYDVKM. The CDR3 extends over 15 amino acids. The CDR3 loop reads CASSPREGLTDTQYF. As DNA, the CDR3 is TGTGCCAGCAGTCCACGGGAGGGACTCACAGATACGCAGTATTTT.

This clonotype occurred once. This sequence joins TRBV28 and TRBJ1-2; D is unresolved. V lost 3 bases and J lost 0, with 8 bases in between. The CDR3 has 14 amino acids. Per germline, CDR1 MDHEN and CDR2 SYDVKM. CDR3 in amino acids: CASSFPMANYGYTF. The CDR3 region has the DNA TGTGCCAGCAGTTTTCCCATGGCTAACTATGGCTACACCTTC.

The chain recombines TRBV20-1 with TRBJ2-2, with D unresolved. Germline CDR1 and CDR2: DFQATT and SNEGSKA (reference sequence). This CDR3 comprises 13 residues. The V gene lost 3 bases and the J gene lost 7 bases, with 12 bases spanning the gap. CDR3 protein: CSARKGVLGELFF. DNA for the CDR3: TGCAGTGCTAGGAAAGGTGTCCTCGGGGAGCTGTTTTTT.

The V call is TRBV4-1, the J call TRBJ2-1; 10 nucleotides line up with TRBD2. CDR1 is MGHRA and CDR2 is YSYEKL in the germline V gene. This CDR3 has 17 amino acids. Trimming took 0 bases from V and 4 from J; bases not matched to a gene: 6. CDR3 sequence: CASSQDPERGGYNEQFF. Written as DNA, the CDR3 is TGCGCCAGCAGCCAAGATCCGGAGCGGGGGGGTTACAATGAGCAGTTCTTC.

Concerning this clonotype: A read error may explain this, as a much larger clone is one base away. This chain uses TRBV12-3 or TRBV12-4 with TRBJ2-7; D gene ambiguous. V shed 6 bases and J shed 2 bases, with 11 bases lying between them. The CDR3 has 13 residues. The CDR3, as DNA: TGTGCCAGCAGGTCTTTTGGAACCTACGAGCAGTACTTC. Its translation is CASRSFGTYEQYF.

This clonotype was found once. This chain connects TRBV27 to TRBJ2-2, with 7 bases lining up with TRBD2. V trimming: 5 bases; J trimming: 0 bases; junction bases outside the gene matches: 9. The CDR3 is 17 residues long. In germline, CDR1 is MNHEY, CDR2 SMNVEV (reference sequence). Here the CDR3 reads CASSPSTSAPNTGELFF. The CDR3 DNA reads TGTGCCAGCAGTCCAAGTACTAGCGCCCCGAACACCGGGGAGCTGTTTTTT.

This clonotype was counted between two and nine times. This chain connects TRBV12-3 or TRBV12-4 to TRBJ1-4; weak D call: TRBD1 (6 bases). The CDR3 length is 14 residues. Between the trimmed V and J ends, which lost 3 bases and 7 bases, there was a span of 12 bases. The DNA for the CDR3 is TGTGCCAGCAGTTTCCTGGGGGCGTTTGAAAAACTGTTTTTT. Translating it yields CASSFLGAFEKLFF.

CDR3 region: CASTTGYPMNTEAFF. The CDR3, as DNA: TGTGCCAGCACAACAGGGTACCCTATGAACACTGAAGCTTTCTTT. The V gene is TRBV2, the J gene TRBJ1-1; possibly TRBD1 for D (6 bases). Germline CDR1 SNHLY, CDR2 FYNNEI. V lost 7 bases to trimming and J lost 0 bases, with 15 bases between them. The CDR3 runs 15 residues. Together with reference TRBV2 and TRBJ1-1, the CDR3 gives the full variable domain: EPEVTQTPSHQVTQMGQEVILRCVPISNHLYFYWYRQILGQKVEFLVSFYNNEISEKSEIFDDQFSVERPDGSNFTLKIRSTKLEDSAMYFCASTTGYPMNTEAFFGQGTRLTVV.

Note on this clonotype: Mismatch with germline at one junction end may stem from a read error. The V call is TRBV4-1, the J call TRBJ2-3; 7 nucleotides match TRBD2. The CDR3 is 16 amino acids. Germline CDR1 is MGHRA and CDR2 is YSYEKL. Here the CDR3 DNA reads TGCGCCGGCAGCCATATAGCGGGCCCTAGCACAGATACGCAGTATTTT. Translation: CAGSHIAGPSTDTQYF.

This clonotype was found a few times. The chain has TRBV18 and TRBJ2-7, with a tentative D call TRBD2 (7 bases). This CDR3 has 13 amino acids. V dropped 6 bases and J dropped 7 bases, with 16 bases sitting between them. Germline lookup yields CDR1 KGHSH and CDR2 LQKENI. CDR3 loop: CASSPKGGGEQYF. The DNA for the CDR3 is TGTGCCAGCTCCCCTAAAGGGGGGGGAGAGCAGTACTTC.

CDR3: CSAGIGSGEAKNIQYF. CDR3 DNA sequence: TGCAGTGCTGGAATAGGTAGCGGGGAAGCCAAAAACATTCAGTACTTC. The gene calls are TRBV20-1 and TRBJ2-4, with 8 bases aligning to TRBD2. Per the germline V gene, CDR1 is DFQATT and CDR2 is SNEGSKA (reference sequence). J gave up 0 bases and V 5 bases, and 9 bases lay outside the gene matches. This CDR3 region has 16 residues.

The genes are TRBV11-2 and TRBJ2-7, with TRBD2 as a possible D gene (5 bases). The ends were cut back, 4 bases at V and 3 bases at J, with 13 bases in the middle. CDR3 length: 14 amino acids. Germline V gene data show CDR1 as SGHAT and CDR2 as FQNNGV. CDR3 in DNA: TGTGCCAGCAGCTCCCCGACTAAGGGCTACGAGCAGTACTTC. Its translation is CASSSPTKGYEQYF.

This clonotype was detected many times. The rearrangement joins TRBV29-1 to TRBJ2-1; possible D gene TRBD2, 6 bases. This CDR3 spans 12 amino acids. The germline V and J ends were trimmed by 4 bases and 2 bases, with 6 bases remaining between them. Germline CDR1 is SQVTM and CDR2 is ANQGSEA. DNA for the CDR3: TGCAGCGTTGGCGGGACCTACAATGAGCAGTTCTTC. Translation: CSVGGTYNEQFF.

J is TRBJ2-7 and V is TRBV20-1, with 8 bases lining up with TRBD1. CDR1 and CDR2 from the germline V gene are DFQATT and SNEGSKA (reference sequence). Germline trimming cut 5 bases from V and 4 bases from J; bases unmatched to any gene: 22. The CDR3 sequence is 18 residues long. The CDR3 nucleotides read TGCAGTGCTTTAAACCTGGGGGACAGGATGTTGGATGGGTACGAGCAGTACTTC. Translation gives CSALNLGDRMLDGYEQYF.

V is TRBV30 and J is TRBJ2-3; TRBD1 aligns across 8 bases. Germline values: CDR1 GTSNPN, CDR2 SVGIG (reference sequence). The CDR3 is made up of 15 amino acids. J lost 0 bases, V lost 2 bases, and 4 bases had no gene match. CDR3 DNA: TGTGCCTGGAGTTACAGGACAGGGAGCACAGATACGCAGTATTTT. Protein product: CAWSYRTGSTDTQYF.

The V and J genes are TRBV5-1 and TRBJ2-1; tentative D call: TRBD2 (6 bases). The CDR3 loop spans 18 amino acids. V dropped 0 bases and J dropped 3 bases, with 19 bases sitting between them. Per germline, CDR1 SGHRS and CDR2 YFSETQ. The CDR3 DNA follows: TGCGCCAGCAGCTTGGGCGGGACTCTAGGTCCCTACTACAATGAGCAGTTCTTC. Translating gives CASSLGGTLGPYYNEQFF.

This clonotype has a handful of counts. The J gene is TRBJ2-3, the V gene TRBV20-1, with D tentatively TRBD2 (6 bases). Per the germline V gene, CDR1 is DFQATT and CDR2 is SNEGSKA (reference sequence). The V gene lost 6 bases and the J gene lost 5 bases, with 24 bases spanning the gap. CDR3 length: 16 residues. The CDR3 here is CSAFQLRDSRRDTQYF. The CDR3, as DNA: TGCAGTGCGTTCCAACTCCGGGACTCACGTAGAGATACGCAGTATTTT.

The gene calls are TRBV5-6 and TRBJ2-3, with 7 bases that match TRBD1. The junction had 2 bases not matched to a gene; V was cut back by 0 bases and J by 7 bases. The germline V gene has CDR1 SGHDT and CDR2 YYEEEE. The CDR3 is made up of 13 amino acids. Here the CDR3 reads CASSLDRGYTQYF. Written as DNA, the CDR3 is TGTGCCAGCAGCTTGGACAGGGGATATACGCAGTATTTT. The whole variable domain, filled in from reference TRBV5-6 and TRBJ2-3, reads DAGVTQSPTHLIKTRGQQVTLRCSPKSGHDTVSWYQQALGQGPQFIFQYYEEEERQRGNFPDRFSGHQFPNYSSELNVNALLLGDSALYLCASSLDRGYTQYFGPGTRLTVL.

This clonotype was observed many times. This rearrangement joins TRBV12-3 or TRBV12-4 to TRBJ2-4, with a weak D call TRBD1 (5 bases). The tail of the sequence fits TRBJ2-5 better, so the J call may be wrong. The CDR3 has 11 amino acids. The CDR3 sequence is CASSLRGTQYF. CDR3 nucleotides: TGTGCCAGCAGTTTAAGGGGGACCCAGTACTTC.

The chain joins TRBV20-1 to TRBJ1-2, with a weak D call TRBD1 (5 bases). There are 16 residues in the CDR3. V was pared by 0 bases and J by 2 bases, with 16 bases between. The germline V gene has CDR1 DFQATT and CDR2 SNEGSKA (reference sequence). The CDR3 protein is CSARDGGRGGNYGYTF. As DNA, the CDR3 is TGCAGTGCTAGAGACGGGGGTCGGGGGGGGAACTATGGCTACACCTTC.

This clonotype has a handful of counts. The chain couples TRBV28 to TRBJ2-7; 9 nucleotides align to TRBD1. The junction had 15 bases not matched to a gene; V was cut back by 5 bases and J by 4 bases. Germline CDR1 is MDHEN and CDR2 is SYDVKM. The CDR3 runs 17 residues. The CDR3 coding sequence is TGTGCCAGCAGTCTTGGCTGGGGACAGGGCCTTGGGTACGAGCAGTACTTC. This sequence encodes CASSLGWGQGLGYEQYF.

V and J are TRBV4-1 and TRBJ2-7; 9 positions agree with TRBD1. CDR1 is MGHRA, CDR2 YSYEKL, per germline. J lost 5 bases, V lost 1 base, and 6 bases had no gene match. This CDR3 contains 15 residues. In DNA form, the CDR3 reads TGCGCCAGCAGCCAAGTAGGGACAGGGATGAACGAGCAGTACTTC. Protein product: CASSQVGTGMNEQYF.

Only a few counts were recorded for this clonotype. The rearrangement links TRBV7-2 to TRBJ2-1, with TRBD2 matching over 15 bases. Germline values: CDR1 SGHTA, CDR2 FQGNSA. With 5 bases clipped from V and 0 bases from J, the junction kept 8 bases outside the gene matches. The CDR3 runs to 19 residues. The CDR3: CASSGGTSGGLSSYNEQFF. The CDR3 DNA reads as TGTGCCAGCAGCGGCGGGACTAGCGGGGGGCTCAGCTCCTACAATGAGCAGTTCTTC.

This clonotype was seen a handful of times. V gene TRBV6-1 combines with J gene TRBJ1-6; 9 nucleotides line up with TRBD1. The length of the CDR3 is 14 residues. CDR1 is MNHNS, CDR2 SASEGT, per germline. J was trimmed by 8 bases and V by 4 bases; bases with no gene match: 3. The DNA for the CDR3 is TGTGCCAGCAGTGTGGACAGGGGAGATTCACCCCTCCACTTT. It specifies CASSVDRGDSPLHF.

This clonotype was seen a single time. This sequence joins TRBV30 and TRBJ2-3; D gene unclear. The CDR3 covers 13 residues. V lost 5 bases to trimming and J lost 0 bases, with 9 bases between them. In germline, CDR1 is GTSNPN, CDR2 SVGIG (reference sequence). The CDR3 sequence: CAWDPESTDTQYF. The CDR3 nucleotides read TGTGCCTGGGACCCAGAGAGCACAGATACGCAGTATTTT. Supplemented by reference TRBV30 and TRBJ2-3, the full variable domain reads SQTIHQWPATLVQPVGSPLSLECTVEGTSNPNLYWYRQAAGRGLQLLFYSVGIGQISSEVPQNLSASRPQDRQFILSSKKLLLSDSGFYLCAWDPESTDTQYFGPGTRLTVL.